Below, 14 T cell receptor beta chains from the same sample are listed, as sequenced in a study of prognosis after radiotherapy for stage I lung cancer. By two-round multiplex PCR, the TCR beta CDR3 was amplified from genomic DNA. Each TRBV and TRBJ gene had its own primer in the first PCR round. TCRdb recomputed calls from the multiplex PCR reads with MiXCR, one row per CDR3 protein. The data contain about 34,000 distinct CDR3 sequences, less than 45% of them singletons. Sequencing was performed on PBMCs, taken before or after stereotactic body radiation therapy (not recorded which). These receptors all stem from a donor over 45 with non-small cell lung cancer.

The sample holds many counts of this clonotype. This chain joins TRBV5-6 and TRBJ1-3; D is unresolved. The CDR3 runs to 14 residues. V was cut by 0 bases and J by 7 bases, with 11 bases left in between. CDR1 and CDR2 from the germline V gene are SGHDT and YYEEEE. The CDR3 reads CASSLAGPANTIYF. The CDR3 bases are TGTGCCAGCAGCTTGGCCGGACCGGCGAACACCATATATTTT.

This clonotype was seen many times. The V and J genes are TRBV30 and TRBJ2-3, with 11 bases that match TRBD2. This CDR3 has 14 amino acids. J was trimmed by 7 bases and V by 5 bases; bases with no gene match: 8. The germline V gene has CDR1 GTSNPN and CDR2 SVGIG (reference sequence). In DNA, the CDR3 is TGTGCCTGGGCCCTAGCGGGGGGTACCTATACGCAGTATTTT. Amino acid sequence: CAWALAGGTYTQYF. The variable domain in full, completed from reference TRBV30 and TRBJ2-3, reads SQTIHQWPATLVQPVGSPLSLECTVEGTSNPNLYWYRQAAGRGLQLLFYSVGIGQISSEVPQNLSASRPQDRQFILSSKKLLLSDSGFYLCAWALAGGTYTQYFGPGTRLTVL.

This clonotype was seen at least ten times. The CDR3 spells CASSLGQVNFQGYTF. The CDR3 nucleotides read TGTGCCAGCAGCTTAGGACAGGTGAACTTTCAGGGCTACACCTTC. The genes are TRBV7-9 and TRBJ1-2; tentative D call: TRBD1 (6 bases). The V and J ends lost 1 base and 8 bases respectively, with 17 bases between them. The V gene's germline CDR1 is SEHNR and CDR2 FQNEAQ (reference sequence). The CDR3 is made up of 15 amino acids.

The sample holds many counts of this clonotype. This chain connects TRBV5-1 to TRBJ2-7, with D unclear. Germline V gene data show CDR1 as SGHRS and CDR2 as YFSETQ. This CDR3 comprises 14 residues. Trimming removed 0 bases at V and 3 bases at J, with 10 bases between. Here the CDR3 DNA reads TGCGCCAGCAGCTTGGAGGTCGAGTTCTACGAGCAGTACTTC. Translated, it gives CASSLEVEFYEQYF.

In the case of this clonotype: This may arise from a read error, as a much more abundant clone is one base away. V gene TRBV19 combines with J gene TRBJ1-5; D is undetermined. Judging by the DNA end, TRBJ2-3 fits better; the J call may be wrong. CDR1 and CDR2 from the germline V gene are LNHDA and SQIVND (reference sequence). The CDR3 covers 14 residues. For the CDR3, the DNA is TGTGCCAGTAGTATGGGCAGCGATGATCAGCCCCAGTATTTT. Amino acid sequence: CASSMGSDDQPQYF.

Details on this clonotype: One base away lies a much larger clone, so this may be a sequencing read error. The rearrangement uses TRBV5-1 and TRBJ2-5; a weak D match, TRBD1 (6 bases). The CDR3 is made up of 14 amino acids. The V end lost 4 bases, the J end lost 8 bases, and 18 bases lay between the germline ends. Germline V lookup: CDR1 SGHRS, CDR2 YFSETQ. CDR3 sequence (DNA): TGCGCCAGCAGCCCGGAGGCAGGGGACGATACCCAGTACTTC. This gives the protein CASSPEAGDDTQYF.

This clonotype was found many times. The chain links TRBV13 to TRBJ1-1; D possibly corresponds to TRBD1 (6 bases). V was cut by 9 bases and J by 1 base, with 9 bases left in between. The CDR3 covers 12 residues. Germline V lookup: CDR1 PRHDT, CDR2 FYEKMQ (reference sequence). DNA for the CDR3: TGTGCCAGTAGCAGGGGGAACACTGAAGCTTTCTTT. Protein: CASSRGNTEAFF.

The sample holds many counts of this clonotype. The J gene is TRBJ1-4, the V gene TRBV5-1, with D tentatively TRBD1 (5 bases). With 4 bases removed from V and 8 bases from J, the gap between germline ends came to 18 bases. The CDR3 is 15 amino acids. Germline V gene lookup returns CDR1 SGHRS and CDR2 YFSETQ. CDR3 nucleotides: TGCGCCAGCAGCCCAGGAGTGGGGGACCCAGAAAAACTGTTTTTT. It translates to CASSPGVGDPEKLFF.

Points on this clonotype: A much larger clone lies a single base off, so this may be a read error. This sequence joins TRBV6-1 and TRBJ2-5; 8 nucleotides line up with TRBD2. With V trimmed by 7 bases and J by 2 bases, 12 bases remained unmatched. Per the germline V gene, CDR1 is MNHNS and CDR2 is SASEGT. This CDR3 contains 16 residues. The CDR3 loop reads CASNLWCGGLQETQYF. The CDR3 region has the DNA TGTGCCAGCAACCTATGGTGCGGGGGGCTTCAAGAGACCCAGTACTTC.

There are many counts of this clonotype. This chain uses TRBV5-1 with TRBJ2-4; 11 nucleotides line up with TRBD1. V dropped 0 bases and J dropped 4; count of bases not matched to a gene: 6. Germline CDR1 is SGHRS and CDR2 is YFSETQ. This CDR3 has 17 residues. In DNA, the CDR3 is TGCGCCAGCAGCTTGGGACCGGGACAGGGGGATAAAAACATTCAGTACTTC. Protein product: CASSLGPGQGDKNIQYF.

Remarks on this clonotype: A much larger clone lies one base from this, so it may be a read error. The CDR3 DNA reads TGCGGTGCTAGAGGAGGAGGACAAAGCCAAGAGACCCAGTACTTC. Translated: CGARGGGQSQETQYF. The rearrangement links TRBV20-1 to TRBJ2-5; D tentatively fits TRBD1 or TRBD2 (5 bases each). Germline assignment: CDR1 DFQATT and CDR2 SNEGSKA (reference sequence). The CDR3 loop spans 15 amino acids.

This clonotype was recorded at least ten times. The chain employs TRBV6-5 and TRBJ2-7; D possibly corresponds to TRBD1 (5 bases). The V gene lost 0 bases and the J gene lost 0 bases, with 12 bases spanning the gap. The CDR3 has 16 amino acids. The V gene's germline CDR1 is MNHEY and CDR2 SVGAGI. The CDR3 bases are TGTGCCAGCAGTTACTCAGGGCAGGGCTTCTCCTACGAGCAGTACTTC. Amino acids: CASSYSGQGFSYEQYF.

This clonotype was seen ten or more times. The chain uses TRBV7-2 and TRBJ2-2; D uncertain. Germline V CDR1 and CDR2: SGHTA, FQGNSA. V was cut by 3 bases and J by 6 bases, with 8 bases left in between. The CDR3 loop spans 13 amino acids. CDR3 residues: CASSFARAGELFF. The CDR3 DNA sequence: TGTGCCAGCAGCTTCGCTAGGGCCGGGGAGCTGTTTTTT.

Concerning this clonotype: Relative to the germline gene, one junction end is altered; a read error may explain this. This chain links TRBV19 with TRBJ2-6, with 9 bases matching TRBD1. This CDR3 is 16 amino acids long. In germline, CDR1 is LNHDA, CDR2 SQIVND (reference sequence). The CDR3 nucleotides read TGTGCCAGTAGGAAACAGGGGGCGGGCGGGGCCAACGTCCTGGCTTTC. It specifies CASRKQGAGGANVLAF.